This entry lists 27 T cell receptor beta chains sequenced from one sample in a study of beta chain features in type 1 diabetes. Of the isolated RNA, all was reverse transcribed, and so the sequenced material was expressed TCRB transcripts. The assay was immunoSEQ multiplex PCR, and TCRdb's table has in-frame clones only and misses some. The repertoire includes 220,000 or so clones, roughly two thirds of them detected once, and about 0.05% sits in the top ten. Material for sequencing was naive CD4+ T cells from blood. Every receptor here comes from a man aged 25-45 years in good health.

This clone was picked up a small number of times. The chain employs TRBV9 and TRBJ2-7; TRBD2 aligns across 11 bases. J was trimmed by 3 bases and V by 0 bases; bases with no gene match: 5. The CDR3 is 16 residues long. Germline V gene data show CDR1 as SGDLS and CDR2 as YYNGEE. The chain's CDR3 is CASSVGGTSGFYEQYF. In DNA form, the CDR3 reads TGTGCCAGCAGCGTAGGAGGGACTAGCGGCTTCTACGAGCAGTACTTC.

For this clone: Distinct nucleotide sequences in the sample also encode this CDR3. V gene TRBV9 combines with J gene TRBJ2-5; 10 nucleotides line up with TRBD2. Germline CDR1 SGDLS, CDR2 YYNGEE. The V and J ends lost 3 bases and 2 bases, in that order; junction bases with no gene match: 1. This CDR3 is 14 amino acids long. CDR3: CASSGTSGQETQYF. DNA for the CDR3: TGTGCCAGCAGCGGGACTAGCGGTCAAGAGACCCAGTACTTC.

The DNA of the CDR3 is TGTGCCAGCTCACCGGACACCAATGAGCAGTTCTTC. Translation: CASSPDTNEQFF. J is TRBJ2-1 and V is TRBV18; D is possibly TRBD1 (5 bases). CDR1 and CDR2 (germline): KGHSH, LQKENI. V gave up 3 bases and J gave up 6 bases, with 6 bases separating them. The CDR3 consists of 12 residues.

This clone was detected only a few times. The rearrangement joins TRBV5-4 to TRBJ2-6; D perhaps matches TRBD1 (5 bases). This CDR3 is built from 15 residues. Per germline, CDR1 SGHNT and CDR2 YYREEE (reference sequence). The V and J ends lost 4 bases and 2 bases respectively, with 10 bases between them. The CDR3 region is CASSVRAAGANVLTF. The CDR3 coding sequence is TGTGCCAGCAGCGTCAGGGCCGCTGGGGCCAACGTCCTGACTTTC.

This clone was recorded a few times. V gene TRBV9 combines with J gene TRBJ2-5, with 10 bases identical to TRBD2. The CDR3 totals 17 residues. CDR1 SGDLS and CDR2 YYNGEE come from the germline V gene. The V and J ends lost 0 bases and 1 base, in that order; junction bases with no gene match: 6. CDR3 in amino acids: CASSVGLAGAGQETQYF. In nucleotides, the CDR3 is TGTGCCAGCAGCGTAGGTCTAGCGGGGGCCGGCCAAGAGACCCAGTACTTC.

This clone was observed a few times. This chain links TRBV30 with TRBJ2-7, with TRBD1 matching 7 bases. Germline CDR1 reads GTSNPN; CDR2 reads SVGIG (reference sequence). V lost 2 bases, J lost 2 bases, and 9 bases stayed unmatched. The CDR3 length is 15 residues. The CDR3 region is CAWSTGQEAAYEQYF. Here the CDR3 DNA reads TGTGCCTGGAGTACCGGACAGGAGGCGGCCTACGAGCAGTACTTC.

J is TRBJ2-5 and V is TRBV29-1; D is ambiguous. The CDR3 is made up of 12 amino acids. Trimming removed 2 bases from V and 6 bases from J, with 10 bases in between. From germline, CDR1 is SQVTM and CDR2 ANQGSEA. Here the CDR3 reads CSVERLAQTQYF. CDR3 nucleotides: TGCAGCGTTGAACGGCTTGCTCAGACCCAGTACTTC.

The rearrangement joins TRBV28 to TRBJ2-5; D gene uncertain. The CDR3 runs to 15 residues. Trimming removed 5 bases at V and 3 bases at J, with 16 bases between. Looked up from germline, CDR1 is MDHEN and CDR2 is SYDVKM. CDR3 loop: CASSGPGIREETQYF. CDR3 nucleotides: TGTGCCAGCAGTGGACCGGGCATACGGGAAGAGACCCAGTACTTC.

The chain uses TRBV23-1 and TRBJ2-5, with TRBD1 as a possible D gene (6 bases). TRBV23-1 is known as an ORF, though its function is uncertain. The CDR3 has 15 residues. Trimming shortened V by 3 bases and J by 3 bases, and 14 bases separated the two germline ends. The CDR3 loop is CASSQSDTGKETQYF. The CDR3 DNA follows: TGCGCCAGCAGTCAGTCTGATACAGGGAAAGAGACCCAGTACTTC.

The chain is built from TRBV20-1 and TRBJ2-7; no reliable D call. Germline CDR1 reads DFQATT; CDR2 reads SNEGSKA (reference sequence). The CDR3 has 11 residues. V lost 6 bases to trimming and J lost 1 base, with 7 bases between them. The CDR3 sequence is CSALVSYEQYF. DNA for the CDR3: TGCAGTGCCTTAGTTTCCTACGAGCAGTACTTC.

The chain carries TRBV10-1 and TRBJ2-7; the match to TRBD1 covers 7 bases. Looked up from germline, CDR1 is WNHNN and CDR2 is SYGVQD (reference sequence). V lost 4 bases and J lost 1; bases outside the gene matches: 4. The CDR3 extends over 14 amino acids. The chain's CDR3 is CASSARQGSYEQYF. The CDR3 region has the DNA TGCGCCAGCAGTGCCCGACAGGGTTCCTACGAGCAGTACTTC.

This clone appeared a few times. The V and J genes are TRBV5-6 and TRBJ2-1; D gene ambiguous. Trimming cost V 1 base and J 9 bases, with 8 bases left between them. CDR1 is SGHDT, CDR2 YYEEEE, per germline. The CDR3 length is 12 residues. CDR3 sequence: CASSLPVGEQFF. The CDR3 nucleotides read TGTGCCAGCAGCTTGCCGGTCGGTGAGCAGTTCTTC. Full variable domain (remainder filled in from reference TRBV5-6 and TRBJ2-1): DAGVTQSPTHLIKTRGQQVTLRCSPKSGHDTVSWYQQALGQGPQFIFQYYEEEERQRGNFPDRFSGHQFPNYSSELNVNALLLGDSALYLCASSLPVGEQFFGPGTRLTVL.

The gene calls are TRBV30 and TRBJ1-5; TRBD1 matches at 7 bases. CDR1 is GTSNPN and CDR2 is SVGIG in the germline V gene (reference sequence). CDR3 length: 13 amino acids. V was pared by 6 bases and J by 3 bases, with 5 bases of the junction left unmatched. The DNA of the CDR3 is TGTGCCTGCAACAGGGGCGACAATCAGCCCCAGCATTTT. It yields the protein CACNRGDNQPQHF.

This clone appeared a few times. The CDR3, as DNA: TGTGGAGCAAGTGGCCGTAAGGGGCCCAATGAGCAGTTCTTC. This gives the protein CGASGRKGPNEQFF. V gene TRBV9 combines with J gene TRBJ2-1; possible D gene TRBD1, 5 bases. Germline lookup yields CDR1 SGDLS and CDR2 YYNGEE. This CDR3 has 14 amino acids.

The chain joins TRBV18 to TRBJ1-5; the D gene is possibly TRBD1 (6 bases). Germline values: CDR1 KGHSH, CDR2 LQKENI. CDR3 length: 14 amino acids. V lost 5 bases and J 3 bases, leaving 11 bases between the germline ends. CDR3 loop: CASSETGPNQPQHF. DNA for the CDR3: TGTGCCAGCTCAGAGACAGGACCCAATCAGCCCCAGCATTTT.

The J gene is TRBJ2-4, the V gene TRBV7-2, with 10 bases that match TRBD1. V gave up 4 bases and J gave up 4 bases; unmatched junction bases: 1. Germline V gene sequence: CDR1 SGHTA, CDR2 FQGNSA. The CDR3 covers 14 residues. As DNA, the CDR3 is TGTGCCAGCAGCTGGGGACAGGGGAAAAACATTCAGTACTTC. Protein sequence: CASSWGQGKNIQYF.

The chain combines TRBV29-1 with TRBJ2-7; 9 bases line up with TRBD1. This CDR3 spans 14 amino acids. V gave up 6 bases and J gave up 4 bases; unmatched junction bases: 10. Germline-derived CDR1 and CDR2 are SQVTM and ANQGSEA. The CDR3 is CSVGGGTGLYEQYF. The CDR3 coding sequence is TGCAGCGTCGGAGGTGGGACAGGGCTGTACGAGCAGTACTTC.

Here the CDR3 reads CAWGGQSSYNEQFF. DNA of the CDR3: TGTGCCTGGGGGGGCCAGAGCTCCTACAATGAGCAGTTCTTC. V usage is TRBV30 and J usage is TRBJ2-1, with D possibly matching TRBD1 (6 bases). Trimming pared 5 bases from V and 0 bases from J, leaving 11 bases between. The CDR3 has 14 residues. Germline V gene data show CDR1 as GTSNPN and CDR2 as SVGIG (reference sequence).

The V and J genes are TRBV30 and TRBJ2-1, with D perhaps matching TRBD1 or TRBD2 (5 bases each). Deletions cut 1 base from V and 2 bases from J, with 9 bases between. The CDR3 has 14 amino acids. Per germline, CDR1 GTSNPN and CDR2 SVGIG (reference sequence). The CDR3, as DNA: TGTGCCTGGAGTGACGGGGCCACCTACAATGAGCAGTTCTTC. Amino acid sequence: CAWSDGATYNEQFF.

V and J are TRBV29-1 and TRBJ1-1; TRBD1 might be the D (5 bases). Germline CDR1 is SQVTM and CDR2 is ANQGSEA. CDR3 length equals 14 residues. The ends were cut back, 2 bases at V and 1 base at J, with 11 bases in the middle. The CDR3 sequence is CSVEFNRPNTEAFF. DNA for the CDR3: TGCAGCGTTGAATTTAACAGGCCGAACACTGAAGCTTTCTTT.

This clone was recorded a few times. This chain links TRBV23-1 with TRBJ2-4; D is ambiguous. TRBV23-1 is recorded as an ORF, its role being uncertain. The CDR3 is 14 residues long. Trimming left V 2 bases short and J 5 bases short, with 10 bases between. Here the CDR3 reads CASSQRVSQNIQYF. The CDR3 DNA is TGCGCCAGCAGTCAACGTGTCAGCCAAAACATTCAGTACTTC.

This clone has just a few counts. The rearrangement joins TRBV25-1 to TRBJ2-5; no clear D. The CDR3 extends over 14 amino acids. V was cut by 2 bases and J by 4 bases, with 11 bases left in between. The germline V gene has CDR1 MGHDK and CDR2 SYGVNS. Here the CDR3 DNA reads TGTGCCAGCAGTGAACCTAAGGGTGGAGAGACCCAGTACTTC. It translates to CASSEPKGGETQYF.

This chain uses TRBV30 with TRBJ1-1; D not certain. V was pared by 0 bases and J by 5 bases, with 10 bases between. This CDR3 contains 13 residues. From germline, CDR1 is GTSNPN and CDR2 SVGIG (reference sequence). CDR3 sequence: CAWSVEVFTEAFF. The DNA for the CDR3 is TGTGCCTGGAGTGTAGAGGTTTTTACTGAAGCTTTCTTT.

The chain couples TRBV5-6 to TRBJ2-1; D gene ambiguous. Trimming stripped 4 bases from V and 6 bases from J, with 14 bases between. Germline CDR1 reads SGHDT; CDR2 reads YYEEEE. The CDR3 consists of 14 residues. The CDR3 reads CASSPDPNANEQFF. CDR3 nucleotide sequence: TGTGCCAGCAGCCCGGACCCTAATGCCAATGAGCAGTTCTTC.

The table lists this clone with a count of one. This CDR3 reads CSVTGVSYEQYF. The CDR3, as DNA: TGCAGCGTTACAGGGGTGTCCTACGAGCAGTACTTC. The chain recombines TRBV29-1 with TRBJ2-7; 7 bases fit TRBD1. Germline V gene sequence: CDR1 SQVTM, CDR2 ANQGSEA. The length of the CDR3 is 12 residues. V lost 5 bases to trimming and J lost 1 base; unmatched junction nucleotides: 2.

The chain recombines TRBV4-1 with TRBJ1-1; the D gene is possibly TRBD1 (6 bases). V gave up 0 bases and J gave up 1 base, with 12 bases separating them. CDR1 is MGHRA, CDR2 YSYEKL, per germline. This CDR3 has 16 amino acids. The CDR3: CASSQEKTGGNTEAFF. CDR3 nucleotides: TGCGCCAGCAGCCAAGAGAAGACAGGAGGGAACACTGAAGCTTTCTTT.

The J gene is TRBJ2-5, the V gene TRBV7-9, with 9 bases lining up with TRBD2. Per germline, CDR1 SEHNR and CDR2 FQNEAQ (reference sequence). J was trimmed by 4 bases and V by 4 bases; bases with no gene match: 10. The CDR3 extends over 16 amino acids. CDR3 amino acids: CASSSTSGRSGETQYF. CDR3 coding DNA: TGTGCCAGCAGCTCGACAAGCGGGAGGTCGGGAGAGACCCAGTACTTC.